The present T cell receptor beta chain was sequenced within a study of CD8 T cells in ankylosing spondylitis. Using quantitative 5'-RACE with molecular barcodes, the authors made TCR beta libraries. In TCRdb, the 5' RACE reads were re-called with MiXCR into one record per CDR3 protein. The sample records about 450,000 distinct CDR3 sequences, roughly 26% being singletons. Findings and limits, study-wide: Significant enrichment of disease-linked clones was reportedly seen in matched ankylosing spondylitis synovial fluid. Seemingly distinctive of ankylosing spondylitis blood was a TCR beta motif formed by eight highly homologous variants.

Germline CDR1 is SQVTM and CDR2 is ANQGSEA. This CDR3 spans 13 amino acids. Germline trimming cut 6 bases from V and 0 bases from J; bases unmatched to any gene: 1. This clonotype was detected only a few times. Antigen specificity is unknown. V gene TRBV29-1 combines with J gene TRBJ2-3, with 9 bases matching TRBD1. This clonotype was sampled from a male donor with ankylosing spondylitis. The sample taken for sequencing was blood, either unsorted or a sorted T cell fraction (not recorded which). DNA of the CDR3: TGCAGCGTACAGGGGGCTAGCACAGATACGCAGTATTTT. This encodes CSVQGASTDTQYF.